A single TCR beta chain is shown here with its context. The antigen is undetermined. With 60 Vbeta and 13 Jbeta primers, the PCR was carried out. Method: immunoSEQ multiplex PCR; TCRdb's copy keeps in-frame clones and lacks some. Here the sample spans about 150,000 clones, about four fifths being singletons. The record originates from a study of cytomegalovirus exposure and HLA in healthy donors. Whole-study results and caveats: Several of the most significant clusters were apparently associated with common viral pathogens in a later analysis.

V was cut by 0 bases and J by 4 bases, with 25 bases left in between. Germline-derived CDR1 and CDR2 are SGHTA and FQGNSA. The CDR3 consists of 20 residues. The clonotype was recovered from a man between 25 and 39 years old in good health and CMV-seropositive. V gene TRBV7-2 combines with J gene TRBJ1-5; a weak D match, TRBD1 (5 bases). Specimen: PBMCs. For the CDR3, the DNA is TGTGCCAGCAGCTTAGCAGCAGGATCGGGGAGGGGCCGACTTAATCAGCCCCAGCATTTT. Translated: CASSLAAGSGRGRLNQPQHF.